Below are 15 T cell receptor beta chains sequenced from a single sample in a study of radiotherapy plus CTLA-4 blockade in lung cancer. Assay used: immunoSEQ multiplex PCR; TCRdb lists only in-frame clones, some missing. The data hold approximately 77,000 clones, with roughly 80% observed a single time. This specimen was peripheral blood, taken from a patient treated with radiotherapy plus ipilimumab. All receptors come from a human donor with non-small cell lung cancer who had stable disease on radiotherapy plus ipilimumab.

The rearrangement uses TRBV10-3 and TRBJ2-5, with TRBD2 identical over 8 bases. The V segment lost 5 bases and the J segment 5 bases; nucleotides outside the gene matches: 7. The germline CDR1 and CDR2 sequences are ENHRY and SYGVKD. CDR3 length: 14 residues. CDR3 in DNA: TGTGCCATCAGTAATACCCCGGGGGGGGAGACCCAGTACTTC. It codes for CAISNTPGGETQYF.

The chain uses TRBV5-5 and TRBJ2-7; TRBD1 is a possible D gene (6 bases). V lost 4 bases to trimming and J lost 1 base, with 24 bases between them. Germline V lookup: CDR1 SGHKS, CDR2 YYEKEE (reference sequence). CDR3 length: 18 residues. Here the CDR3 DNA reads TGTGCCAGCAGCACGTCACTGACCGGGACAACGGTTTCCTACGAGCAGTACTTC. As protein: CASSTSLTGTTVSYEQYF.

This clone was seen just once. This chain's CDR3 is CASSLAGLGEKLFF. As DNA, the CDR3 is TGTGCCAGCAGCTTAGCAGGGCTCGGTGAAAAACTGTTTTTT. V and J are TRBV13 and TRBJ1-4, with a tentative D call TRBD1 (5 bases). Germline CDR1 and CDR2: PRHDT and FYEKMQ (reference sequence). CDR3 size: 14 residues. Trimming cost V 1 base and J 7 bases, with 10 bases left between them.

V and J are TRBV28 and TRBJ2-2; the match to TRBD1 covers 9 bases. Losses at the gene ends were 2 bases for V and 4 bases for J; bases not matched to a gene: 5. CDR3 size: 16 residues. Germline V gives CDR1 MDHEN, CDR2 SYDVKM. The CDR3, as DNA: TGTGCCAGCAGTTTAGGGGGACAGGGAGGCACCGGGGAGCTGTTTTTT. The encoded protein is CASSLGGQGGTGELFF.

This clone appeared a single time. The genes are TRBV5-1 and TRBJ2-5, with TRBD1 as a possible D gene (5 bases). Deletions cut 5 bases from V and 2 bases from J, with 16 bases between. This CDR3 has 15 residues. CDR1 is SGHRS and CDR2 is YFSETQ in the germline V gene. The CDR3 nucleotides read TGCGCCAGCAGGGCCTCGACAGTACAGCAAGAGACCCAGTACTTC. Amino acids: CASRASTVQQETQYF.

A single count supports this clone. The chain links TRBV27 to TRBJ2-1; D gene unclear. Between the trimmed V and J ends, which lost 4 bases and 3 bases, there was a span of 10 bases. CDR3 length equals 14 residues. The germline V gene has CDR1 MNHEY and CDR2 SMNVEV (reference sequence). CDR3 nucleotides: TGTGCCAGCAGTTCTCGGGTATACTACAATGAGCAGTTCTTC. Its translation is CASSSRVYYNEQFF.

CDR3 nucleotide sequence: TGTGCCAGCAGTGCCTACCCGGGGGGCGGGAGAAATGAGCAGTTCTTC. Translated, it gives CASSAYPGGGRNEQFF. The rearrangement uses TRBV27 and TRBJ2-1, with D possibly TRBD2 on 7 matching bases. Germline CDR1 and CDR2: MNHEY and SMNVEV (reference sequence). The CDR3 is 16 residues long. V was cut by 5 bases and J by 7 bases, with 21 bases left in between.

V usage is TRBV14 and J usage is TRBJ2-2; no clear D. Trimming cost V 0 bases and J 8 bases, with 7 bases left between them. This CDR3 has 13 residues. The germline CDR1 and CDR2 sequences are SGHDN and FVKESK. CDR3 DNA sequence: TGTGCCAGCAGCCAAGATTTAGGGGGGGAGCTGTTTTTT. The encoded protein is CASSQDLGGELFF.

The J gene is TRBJ1-2, the V gene TRBV5-5, with D unclear. There are 11 residues in the CDR3. Trimming took 0 bases from V and 12 from J, leaving 9 bases between them. The V gene's germline CDR1 is SGHKS and CDR2 YYEKEE (reference sequence). The CDR3 bases are TGTGCCAGCAGCTTGGTGGACCGAAACACCTTC. This codes for CASSLVDRNTF.

DNA of the CDR3: TGTGCCTGGAGTCGACAAGCCGAGCAGTACTTC. Encoded protein: CAWSRQAEQYF. The chain uses TRBV30 and TRBJ2-7, with no clear D. The CDR3 totals 11 residues. Trimming shortened V by 2 bases and J by 6 bases, and 8 bases separated the two germline ends. Per germline, CDR1 GTSNPN and CDR2 SVGIG (reference sequence).

This chain connects TRBV5-6 to TRBJ1-2; possible D gene TRBD1, 5 bases. Germline V gives CDR1 SGHDT, CDR2 YYEEEE. V was clipped by 3 bases and J by 0 bases, with 15 bases between them. CDR3 length equals 16 residues. CDR3 amino acids: CASSSLQGSPNYGYTF. In DNA form, the CDR3 reads TGTGCCAGCAGCTCCCTCCAGGGCTCACCTAACTATGGCTACACCTTC.

The chain combines TRBV2 with TRBJ2-6; D is undetermined. V lost 8 bases and J 3 bases, leaving 2 bases between the germline ends. The CDR3 spans 11 residues. Germline CDR1 reads SNHLY; CDR2 reads FYNNEI. CDR3 in amino acids: CASDGANVLTF. The CDR3 DNA is TGTGCCAGCGATGGGGCCAACGTCCTGACTTTC. Supplemented by reference TRBV2 and TRBJ2-6, the full variable domain reads EPEVTQTPSHQVTQMGQEVILRCVPISNHLYFYWYRQILGQKVEFLVSFYNNEISEKSEIFDDQFSVERPDGSNFTLKIRSTKLEDSAMYFCASDGANVLTFGAGSRLTVL.

The chain uses TRBV28 and TRBJ1-5; D unclear. The ends were cut back, 7 bases at V and 2 bases at J, with 18 bases in the middle. This CDR3 region has 16 residues. In germline, CDR1 is MDHEN, CDR2 SYDVKM. The DNA of the CDR3 is TGTGCCAGCAACTACCCCACTTTGGGCGGCAATCAGCCCCAGCATTTT. This sequence encodes CASNYPTLGGNQPQHF.

This CDR3 is CASSPPRTVNTEAFF. As DNA, the CDR3 is TGTGCCAGCTCACCACCTCGTACCGTGAACACTGAAGCTTTCTTT. The chain combines TRBV18 with TRBJ1-1, with D hard to call. The V gene's germline CDR1 is KGHSH and CDR2 LQKENI. This CDR3 is 15 amino acids long. V gave up 0 bases and J gave up 0 bases, with 8 bases separating them.

The rearrangement links TRBV7-9 to TRBJ1-5; 9 positions match TRBD1. The V gene's germline CDR1 is SEHNR and CDR2 FQNEAQ (reference sequence). Germline trimming cut 6 bases from V and 1 base from J; bases unmatched to any gene: 4. The CDR3 length is 15 residues. The CDR3 nucleotides read TGTGCCAGCAGTTCACAGGGGGCAAGCAATCAGCCCCAGCATTTT. The encoded protein is CASSSQGASNQPQHF.